This T cell receptor (beta chain) was found in a study of beta chain features in type 1 diabetes. The study's findings and limits: Type 1 diabetes patients had moderately but significantly shorter TCRB CDR3s in all four CD4+ subsets. VDJ junctions from type 1 diabetes patients carried fewer insertions and larger deletions.

This clone turned up a few times. Antigen unknown. CD45RO/CCR7/CD25/CD127/CD95/CD27 separated CD4+ naive, central memory, regulatory and stem cell-like memory cells by sorting. Over 95% purity was reached by all sorted populations. V lost 0 bases and J 2 bases, leaving 10 bases between the germline ends. From germline, CDR1 is LGHNA and CDR2 YSLEER. The CDR3 covers 15 residues. Reverse transcription of all isolated RNA meant that expressed TCRB transcripts were sequenced. The protocol was immunoSEQ multiplex PCR, while the TCRdb copy is restricted to in-frame clones and leaves out a portion. The sample carries 330,000 or so clones, around an eighth recorded once.

The chain recombines TRBV4-3 with TRBJ2-5, with D perhaps TRBD2 (5 bases). This receptor was identified in a woman aged 18-30 years with type 1 diabetes. Specimen: naive CD4+ T cells from blood. The CDR3 protein is CASSQEGAVQETQYF. The CDR3 DNA sequence: TGCGCCAGCAGCCAAGAAGGAGCGGTTCAAGAGACCCAGTACTTC.